These 30 T cell receptor beta chains were all obtained from the same sample, sequenced in a study of blood T cell repertoires in COVID-19. Sequencing used immunoSEQ multiplex PCR; TCRdb keeps in-frame clones, though not all of them. The sample includes fewer than 200,000 clones, roughly four fifths of them seen just once. The specimen sequenced was peripheral blood. These receptors came from a woman aged 65 to 85 with COVID-19, enrolled during active disease.

The rearrangement links TRBV19 to TRBJ2-1; D not certain. The CDR3 contains 11 residues. Trimming removed 7 bases at V and 5 bases at J, with 6 bases between. Germline V CDR1 and CDR2: LNHDA, SQIVND (reference sequence). CDR3 in amino acids: CASNNHNEQFF. The CDR3 nucleotides are TGTGCCAGTAACAACCACAATGAGCAGTTCTTC.

This clone was observed a few times. The chain combines TRBV7-9 with TRBJ2-3; TRBD1 matches 7 bases. The CDR3 is 16 amino acids. In germline, CDR1 is SEHNR, CDR2 FQNEAQ (reference sequence). V trimming: 5 bases; J trimming: 2 bases; junction bases outside the gene matches: 10. The CDR3 region has the DNA TGTGCCAGCAGCCCAGGGGTGGGACAGCTCACAGATACGCAGTATTTT. It is translated as CASSPGVGQLTDTQYF.

The chain uses TRBV2 and TRBJ1-4, with D perhaps TRBD1 (6 bases). The germline CDR1 and CDR2 sequences are SNHLY and FYNNEI. V was clipped by 6 bases and J by 4 bases, with 12 bases between them. The CDR3 is made up of 14 amino acids. The CDR3: CASSRTVHNEKLFF. Here the CDR3 DNA reads TGTGCCAGCAGCCGGACAGTCCATAATGAAAAACTGTTTTTT.

This clone was observed once. The gene calls are TRBV2 and TRBJ1-3; possibly TRBD1 for D (6 bases). CDR1 and CDR2 from the germline V gene are SNHLY and FYNNEI. The CDR3 totals 16 residues. V was cut by 6 bases and J by 0 bases, with 15 bases left in between. The CDR3 reads CASRRLGGASGNTIYF. The CDR3 DNA reads as TGTGCCAGCAGACGCTTAGGGGGTGCCTCTGGAAACACCATATATTTT.

The rearrangement joins TRBV7-6 to TRBJ2-7; 10 bases agree with TRBD1. V shed 0 bases, J shed 4 bases, and the junction held 3 bases outside the gene matches. The CDR3 loop spans 15 amino acids. The germline gives CDR1 SGHVS, CDR2 FNYEAQ. The CDR3 sequence is CASSLADRGGYEQYF. The CDR3 bases are TGTGCCAGCAGCTTAGCGGACAGGGGGGGTTACGAGCAGTACTTC.

The chain carries TRBV19 and TRBJ1-2; 7 bases fit TRBD1. The CDR3 contains 13 residues. Trimming at V came to 11 bases and at J to 4 bases, leaving 10 bases not matched to a gene. CDR1 is LNHDA, CDR2 SQIVND, per germline (reference sequence). CDR3 in amino acids: CAARDSRIYGYTF. CDR3 sequence (DNA): TGTGCCGCGAGGGACAGCCGCATCTATGGCTACACCTTC.

A single count supports this clone. The chain is built from TRBV28 and TRBJ1-2; unclear D gene. CDR1 and CDR2 (germline): MDHEN, SYDVKM. The CDR3 contains 14 residues. Trimming removed 5 bases at V and 0 bases at J, with 10 bases between. The CDR3 region is CASSPQQPNYGYTF. The CDR3 coding sequence is TGTGCCAGCAGTCCACAGCAACCTAACTATGGCTACACCTTC.

V is TRBV29-1 and J is TRBJ2-1; 9 bases align to TRBD2. Germline V gene sequence: CDR1 SQVTM, CDR2 ANQGSEA. The length of the CDR3 is 16 residues. Trimming took 7 bases from V and 7 from J; bases not matched to a gene: 17. The CDR3 here is CSAAGGAGGPRNEQFF. Here the CDR3 DNA reads TGCAGCGCAGCCGGCGGGGCGGGAGGGCCGAGAAATGAGCAGTTCTTC.

This clone was seen more than once but under ten times. V and J are TRBV28 and TRBJ2-5; a weak D match, TRBD2 (6 bases). In germline, CDR1 is MDHEN, CDR2 SYDVKM. Trimming cost V 5 bases and J 4 bases, with 11 bases left between them. This CDR3 region has 13 residues. CDR3 residues: CASSAGGTETQYF. The CDR3 coding sequence is TGTGCCAGCAGTGCCGGAGGGACAGAGACCCAGTACTTC.

This clone was counted a few times. V and J are TRBV27 and TRBJ2-7, with D maybe TRBD2 (6 bases). Trimming shortened V by 4 bases and J by 1 base, and 11 bases separated the two germline ends. CDR3 size: 14 residues. Germline V gives CDR1 MNHEY, CDR2 SMNVEV (reference sequence). The CDR3 bases are TGTGCCAGCAGTTCCTTTGCGGGGTCCTACGAGCAGTACTTC. Translation gives CASSSFAGSYEQYF.

This chain uses TRBV7-3 with TRBJ2-3; D call uncertain. Germline V lookup: CDR1 SGHTA, CDR2 FQGTGA. V was shortened by 0 bases and J by 0 bases, with 10 bases between the two germline ends. CDR3 length equals 16 residues. The CDR3 nucleotides read TGTGCCAGCAGCTTAACCCCACAGCTTAGCACAGATACGCAGTATTTT. Translating it yields CASSLTPQLSTDTQYF.

DNA of the CDR3: TGCGCCCGCGGCGGGGCGGGGGGGTACAATGAGCAGTTCTTC. Its protein product is CARGGAGGYNEQFF. The gene calls are TRBV5-1 and TRBJ2-1; TRBD2 matches at 9 bases. Germline values: CDR1 SGHRS, CDR2 YFSETQ. The V and J ends lost 10 bases and 4 bases, in that order; junction bases with no gene match: 9. The CDR3 has 14 residues.

Written as DNA, the CDR3 is TGTGCTAGTGGTTCCGGGACTAGCGGGGTGGATACGCAGTATTTT. Its translation is CASGSGTSGVDTQYF. This rearrangement joins TRBV12-5 to TRBJ2-3, with 13 nucleotides matching TRBD2. The CDR3 runs 15 residues. V lost 4 bases to trimming and J lost 6 bases; unmatched junction nucleotides: 4. The germline gives CDR1 LGHNT, CDR2 FRNRAP.

The CDR3 is CASSSYGTSGQETQYF. For the CDR3, the DNA is TGCGCCAGCAGCTCATACGGGACTAGCGGGCAAGAGACCCAGTACTTC. The rearrangement links TRBV5-1 to TRBJ2-5, with 12 bases matching TRBD2. Trimming took 3 bases from V and 2 from J; bases not matched to a gene: 5. The germline V gene has CDR1 SGHRS and CDR2 YFSETQ. The CDR3 runs 16 residues.

The chain combines TRBV4-1 with TRBJ2-3, with 8 bases matching TRBD2. This CDR3 comprises 15 residues. V lost 4 bases, J lost 0 bases, and 3 bases stayed unmatched. Germline loops: CDR1 MGHRA, CDR2 YSYEKL. The chain's CDR3 is CASSLGLVSTDTQYF. The CDR3 DNA reads as TGCGCCAGCAGCCTGGGACTAGTTAGCACAGATACGCAGTATTTT.

This chain joins TRBV5-8 and TRBJ2-2; possibly TRBD1 for D (6 bases). CDR3 size: 14 residues. V lost 4 bases, J lost 6 bases, and 13 bases lay in between. Germline assignment: CDR1 SGHTS and CDR2 YDEGEE. The CDR3 nucleotides read TGTGCCAGCAGCGTCGTTGGGGGCCCCGGGGAGCTGTTTTTT. It codes for CASSVVGGPGELFF.

The rearrangement joins TRBV5-1 to TRBJ2-2; D unresolved. Germline CDR1 SGHRS, CDR2 YFSETQ. Trimming shortened V by 7 bases and J by 2 bases, and 12 bases separated the two germline ends. The CDR3 totals 14 residues. CDR3 in amino acids: CASASDINTGELFF. CDR3 in DNA: TGCGCCAGCGCCTCTGACATTAACACCGGGGAGCTGTTTTTT.

In this sample, this clone turned up once. The rearrangement links TRBV7-9 to TRBJ2-3; 11 bases line up with TRBD1. This CDR3 has 17 residues. Germline V gene data show CDR1 as SEHNR and CDR2 as FQNEAQ (reference sequence). J was trimmed by 1 base and V by 5 bases; bases with no gene match: 8. CDR3 in amino acids: CASSPDRGPQGTDTQYF. DNA of the CDR3: TGTGCCAGCAGCCCGGACAGGGGGCCTCAGGGCACAGATACGCAGTATTTT.

This clone turned up a few times. In DNA form, the CDR3 reads TGTGCCAGCAGTTTGTGGGGACAGAGGGCTGGGGCCAACGTCCTGACTTTC. Translated: CASSLWGQRAGANVLTF. V is TRBV28 and J is TRBJ2-6, with 7 bases fitting TRBD1. Germline V gene sequence: CDR1 MDHEN, CDR2 SYDVKM. The CDR3 sequence is 17 residues long. The junction had 7 bases not matched to a gene; V was cut back by 3 bases and J by 2 bases. The full variable domain, rest sourced from reference TRBV28 and TRBJ2-6, is DVKVTQSSRYLVKRTGEKVFLECVQDMDHENMFWYRQDPGLGLRLIYFSYDVKMKEKGDIPEGYSVSREKKERFSLILESASTNQTSMYLCASSLWGQRAGANVLTFGAGSRLTVL.

V usage is TRBV18 and J usage is TRBJ2-2, with TRBD2 as a possible D gene (5 bases). V was shortened by 0 bases and J by 7 bases, with 15 bases between the two germline ends. Germline loops: CDR1 KGHSH, CDR2 LQKENI. This CDR3 spans 16 amino acids. CDR3 protein: CASSPPSLWENGELFF. The CDR3, as DNA: TGTGCCAGCTCACCACCGTCACTCTGGGAGAACGGGGAGCTGTTTTTT.

J is TRBJ2-7 and V is TRBV7-9; maybe TRBD1 (6 bases). CDR1 and CDR2 (germline): SEHNR, FQNEAQ (reference sequence). The CDR3 totals 13 residues. V lost 3 bases, J lost 6 bases, and 12 bases lay in between. DNA of the CDR3: TGTGCCAGCAGCTTGCAGGGGCCGGCCGAGCAGTACTTC. Its protein product is CASSLQGPAEQYF.

This clone was seen more than once but under ten times. The identical CDR3 is also encoded by other nucleotide sequences in the sample. This rearrangement joins TRBV27 to TRBJ1-6; 8 bases fit TRBD1. The CDR3 runs 13 residues. Germline V CDR1 and CDR2: MNHEY, SMNVEV (reference sequence). V dropped 6 bases and J dropped 5; count of bases not matched to a gene: 0. CDR3 residues: CASRTGDNSPLHF. CDR3 DNA sequence: TGTGCCAGCAGGACAGGGGATAATTCACCCCTCCACTTT.

V gene TRBV24-1 combines with J gene TRBJ2-1; D possibly corresponds to TRBD1 (6 bases). Germline V gene data show CDR1 as KGHDR and CDR2 as SFDVKD. The CDR3 is 13 amino acids. Trimming removed 4 bases from V and 9 bases from J, with 12 bases in between. The CDR3: CATSDHSRGEQFF. The CDR3 nucleotides read TGTGCCACCAGTGACCATAGCAGGGGTGAGCAGTTCTTC.

This clone appeared a few times. The CDR3 DNA reads TGTGCCAGCATACGGACAGGGAATGACTACAATGAGCAGTTCTTC. It yields the protein CASIRTGNDYNEQFF. J is TRBJ2-1 and V is TRBV5-4, with 8 bases matching TRBD1. Germline lookup yields CDR1 SGHNT and CDR2 YYREEE (reference sequence). V lost 6 bases, J lost 3 bases, and 8 bases stayed unmatched. The CDR3 spans 15 residues.

The chain carries TRBV11-3 and TRBJ2-3, with D perhaps matching TRBD2 (6 bases). The CDR3 extends over 14 amino acids. Germline V gene sequence: CDR1 SGHNT, CDR2 YENEEA. Trimming removed 6 bases from V and 5 bases from J, with 15 bases in between. CDR3: CASSLEGDIDTQYF. The CDR3 DNA is TGTGCCAGCAGTCTGGAGGGAGACATAGATACGCAGTATTTT.

The chain links TRBV9 to TRBJ2-1; 7 nucleotides line up with TRBD2. CDR1 is SGDLS, CDR2 YYNGEE, per germline. The CDR3 covers 15 residues. Unmatched junction bases numbered 6, after V lost 3 bases and J lost 3 bases. CDR3 DNA: TGTGCCAGCAGCGCCGGGACTACTTTCTACAATGAGCAGTTCTTC. Protein: CASSAGTTFYNEQFF. The complete variable domain, with remaining parts taken from reference TRBV9 and TRBJ2-1, reads DSGVTQTPKHLITATGQRVTLRCSPRSGDLSVYWYQQSLDQGLQFLIQYYNGEERAKGNILERFSAQQFPDLHSELNLSSLELGDSALYFCASSAGTTFYNEQFFGPGTRLTVL.

Points on this clone: One end of the junction is discordant with germline, which a read error may explain. The rearrangement joins TRBV2 to TRBJ2-7, with D unresolved. This CDR3 is 12 amino acids long. Germline CDR1 reads SNHLY; CDR2 reads FYNNEI. The CDR3: CASSEAIYEQYF. Written as DNA, the CDR3 is TGTGCCAGCAGCGAAGCCATTTACGAGCAGTACTTC.

The chain combines TRBV19 with TRBJ2-7; 7 nucleotides line up with TRBD2. Germline V gives CDR1 LNHDA, CDR2 SQIVND (reference sequence). The V gene end was trimmed by 2 bases and the J gene end by 2 bases; junction bases not matched to a gene: 6. This CDR3 spans 15 amino acids. The CDR3 loop is CASSILAGLAYEQYF. CDR3 in DNA: TGTGCCAGTAGTATATTAGCAGGACTAGCCTACGAGCAGTACTTC.

In this sample, this clone turned up a few times. In nucleotides, the CDR3 is TGTGCCACCAGACTAGCCCTCGGGCCTTCGCAGCAGTACTTC. Translating it yields CATRLALGPSQQYF. V usage is TRBV6-5 and J usage is TRBJ2-7, with TRBD2 identical over 7 bases. This CDR3 is 14 amino acids long. V trimming: 10 bases; J trimming: 8 bases; junction bases outside the gene matches: 17. Germline V gene lookup returns CDR1 MNHEY and CDR2 SVGAGI.

The gene calls are TRBV10-3 and TRBJ1-1, with TRBD1 matching over 10 bases. The V and J ends lost 4 bases and 3 bases, in that order; junction bases with no gene match: 2. Germline V gene sequence: CDR1 ENHRY, CDR2 SYGVKD. The CDR3 consists of 14 residues. CDR3 in amino acids: CAISVGQGDTEAFF. In DNA form, the CDR3 reads TGTGCCATCAGTGTAGGACAGGGGGACACTGAAGCTTTCTTT.